The 18 T cell receptor beta chains listed next were all sequenced from one sample in a study of OX40 agonist ivuxolimab in advanced cancers. The receptor library was made with the immunoSEQ multiplex PCR assay. The immuneACCESS repertoire file appears here via TCRdb, limited to in-frame rearrangements. These files lack a portion of the clones; in checked studies, under half of the deficit traces to unresolved V genes, and the cause of the others is not known. This sample holds 92,000 or so clones; more than 80% were observed only once. Under 6.5% of the sample rests with the top ten. Sequences were derived from CD4+ or CD8+ T cells sorted from blood, sampled in a trial of the OX40 agonist ivuxolimab. The receptors were gathered from an adult with an advanced solid tumor such as melanoma, head and neck, liver or kidney cancer.

This chain links TRBV10-3 with TRBJ1-1; D is ambiguous. The CDR3 runs to 14 residues. V lost 6 bases to trimming and J lost 1 base, with 12 bases between them. Germline assignment: CDR1 ENHRY and CDR2 SYGVKD. The CDR3 nucleotides read TGTGCCATCAGGCCTCGGACGGAGAACACTGAAGCTTTCTTT. Translating gives CAIRPRTENTEAFF.

The V and J genes are TRBV10-3 and TRBJ2-7; D is unclear. The germline V gene encodes CDR1 ENHRY and CDR2 SYGVKD. Trimming shortened V by 6 bases and J by 7 bases, and 13 bases separated the two germline ends. The CDR3 covers 12 residues. The CDR3 DNA sequence: TGTGCCATCAGCCCCGCCGTGGGGGAGCAGTACTTC. Translation: CAISPAVGEQYF.

The J gene is TRBJ1-2, the V gene TRBV5-1, with 8 bases identical to TRBD1. The J segment lost 6 bases and the V segment lost 2 bases, leaving 3 bases of the junction unmatched. This CDR3 comprises 13 residues. Germline loops: CDR1 SGHRS, CDR2 YFSETQ. CDR3: CASSFGQGNGYTF. CDR3 in DNA: TGCGCCAGCAGCTTCGGACAGGGCAATGGCTACACCTTC.

This clone showed up just once. V and J are TRBV2 and TRBJ2-1, with a weak D call TRBD2 (6 bases). CDR3 size: 15 residues. V lost 5 bases to trimming and J lost 8 bases, with 19 bases between them. Looked up from germline, CDR1 is SNHLY and CDR2 is FYNNEI. As DNA, the CDR3 is TGTGCCAGCAGTATGCAGACTAGTGTGGGGGATGAGCAGTTCTTC. Amino acids: CASSMQTSVGDEQFF. Full variable domain (remainder filled in from reference TRBV2 and TRBJ2-1): EPEVTQTPSHQVTQMGQEVILRCVPISNHLYFYWYRQILGQKVEFLVSFYNNEISEKSEIFDDQFSVERPDGSNFTLKIRSTKLEDSAMYFCASSMQTSVGDEQFFGPGTRLTVL.

The chain joins TRBV30 to TRBJ1-6; D gene ambiguous. Trimming pared 0 bases from V and 12 bases from J, leaving 18 bases between. The V gene's germline CDR1 is GTSNPN and CDR2 SVGIG (reference sequence). The CDR3 extends over 15 amino acids. The CDR3 here is CAWSVPLTQVEPLHF. The DNA for the CDR3 is TGTGCCTGGAGTGTGCCCCTGACTCAAGTAGAACCCCTCCACTTT.

The chain recombines TRBV7-8 with TRBJ1-1; D is unresolved. The germline V and J ends were trimmed by 0 bases and 0 bases, with 8 bases remaining between them. The germline V gene encodes CDR1 SGHVS and CDR2 FQNEAQ. This CDR3 contains 15 residues. The CDR3 bases are TGTGCCAGCAGCTTAGCCGCCAGCATGAACACTGAAGCTTTCTTT. It yields the protein CASSLAASMNTEAFF.

This clone came up a few times. The chain combines TRBV4-3 with TRBJ1-5; no clear D gene. This CDR3 region has 14 residues. V was trimmed by 1 base and J by 2 bases, leaving 6 bases between them. Germline V gives CDR1 LGHNA, CDR2 YSLEER. The CDR3 DNA follows: TGCGCCAGCAGCCAAGCGTGGGGCAATCAGCCCCAGCATTTT. It encodes CASSQAWGNQPQHF.

The gene calls are TRBV29-1 and TRBJ2-2, with D possibly matching TRBD1 (6 bases). Germline V gene data show CDR1 as SQVTM and CDR2 as ANQGSEA. The V end was cut by 7 bases, the J end by 4 bases, with 16 bases between. This CDR3 has 14 amino acids. CDR3 nucleotides: TGCAGCGCCCTCTCTGGCAGGGGCACCGGGGAGCTGTTTTTT. This codes for CSALSGRGTGELFF.

This chain uses TRBV5-1 with TRBJ1-2; D ambiguous. CDR1 and CDR2 (germline): SGHRS, YFSETQ. This CDR3 comprises 16 residues. Trimming stripped 4 bases from V and 2 bases from J, with 18 bases between. DNA for the CDR3: TGCGCCAGCAGCCTAGGACGGGTAAATTCGAACTATGGCTACACCTTC. Protein sequence: CASSLGRVNSNYGYTF.

The rearrangement links TRBV9 to TRBJ1-5; D gene uncertain. The ends were cut back, 4 bases at V and 2 bases at J, with 7 bases in the middle. Germline CDR1 and CDR2: SGDLS and YYNGEE. This CDR3 has 13 amino acids. The CDR3 nucleotides are TGTGCCAGCAGCCCCGTAGGCAATCAGCCCCAGCATTTT. The encoded protein is CASSPVGNQPQHF.

This clone has only one observation. This chain joins TRBV19 and TRBJ1-2; D gene unclear. V gave up 2 bases and J gave up 2 bases, with 21 bases separating them. Germline V gives CDR1 LNHDA, CDR2 SQIVND (reference sequence). The CDR3 consists of 18 residues. The CDR3 DNA is TGTGCCAGTAGTATAACGGAGGCAGGAAAATTTGAGAACTATGGCTACACCTTC. It yields the protein CASSITEAGKFENYGYTF. The full variable domain, with the rest looked up from reference TRBV19 and TRBJ1-2, is DGGITQSPKYLFRKEGQNVTLSCEQNLNHDAMYWYRQDPGQGLRLIYYSQIVNDFQKGDIAEGYSVSREKKESFPLTVTSAQKNPTAFYLCASSITEAGKFENYGYTFGSGTRLTVV.

The chain employs TRBV11-2 and TRBJ2-7, with 9 bases matching TRBD1. The CDR3 consists of 14 residues. Germline-derived CDR1 and CDR2 are SGHAT and FQNNGV. Trimming took 4 bases from V and 3 from J; bases not matched to a gene: 4. The CDR3 region is CASSSLTGGYEQYF. The CDR3 bases are TGTGCCAGCAGCTCCTTGACAGGGGGCTACGAGCAGTACTTC.

This chain uses TRBV5-6 with TRBJ1-1, with D unclear. CDR3 length: 14 amino acids. The germline V and J ends were trimmed by 1 base and 2 bases, with 9 bases remaining between them. Germline CDR1 and CDR2: SGHDT and YYEEEE. CDR3: CASSLQPTNTEAFF. The CDR3 DNA reads TGTGCCAGCAGCTTGCAGCCAACCAACACTGAAGCTTTCTTT.

V usage is TRBV7-2 and J usage is TRBJ1-5; the match to TRBD1 covers 8 bases. This CDR3 is 15 amino acids long. Germline V gene sequence: CDR1 SGHTA, CDR2 FQGNSA. Trimming removed 5 bases from V and 3 bases from J; junction bases left unmatched: 6. The chain's CDR3 is CASSPRQGTNQPQHF. DNA for the CDR3: TGTGCCAGCAGCCCCCGACAGGGGACCAATCAGCCCCAGCATTTT.

The chain uses TRBV19 and TRBJ2-7, with 10 bases matching TRBD2. Per the germline V gene, CDR1 is LNHDA and CDR2 is SQIVND (reference sequence). The CDR3 extends over 12 amino acids. Unmatched junction bases numbered 5, after V lost 11 bases and J lost 4 bases. The CDR3 sequence is CASTAGGYEQYF. The CDR3 bases are TGTGCCTCTACAGCGGGAGGGTACGAGCAGTACTTC. Supplemented by reference TRBV19 and TRBJ2-7, the full variable domain reads DGGITQSPKYLFRKEGQNVTLSCEQNLNHDAMYWYRQDPGQGLRLIYYSQIVNDFQKGDIAEGYSVSREKKESFPLTVTSAQKNPTAFYLCASTAGGYEQYFGPGTRLTVT.

With respect to this clone: Other DNA sequences within the sample encode an identical CDR3. The chain couples TRBV11-3 to TRBJ2-1, with D possibly TRBD1 on 5 matching bases. The germline V gene has CDR1 SGHNT and CDR2 YENEEA. This CDR3 is built from 13 residues. V dropped 2 bases and J dropped 4 bases, with 6 bases sitting between them. The CDR3, as DNA: TGTGCCAGCAGCTTACAGGGTTACAATGAGCAGTTCTTC. Its translation: CASSLQGYNEQFF.

CDR3 coding DNA: TGTGCCAGCAGTGAAGTTTGGGGCCCTGATAGCTACACCTTC. Its protein is CASSEVWGPDSYTF. The chain carries TRBV6-1 and TRBJ1-2, with D possibly TRBD1 on 5 matching bases. Germline-derived CDR1 and CDR2 are MNHNS and SASEGT. This CDR3 region has 14 residues. V was pared by 1 base and J by 9 bases, with 15 bases between.

DNA for the CDR3: TGTGCCAGCAGTTTAGAGCCCGGCTCCTACGAGCAGTACTTC. Its translation is CASSLEPGSYEQYF. This chain uses TRBV28 with TRBJ2-7; D unresolved. CDR3 size: 14 residues. Per the germline V gene, CDR1 is MDHEN and CDR2 is SYDVKM. Trimming took off 2 bases at V and 0 bases at J, with 8 bases between the two ends.